The clone carrying this T cell receptor (beta chain) occurred many times. Germline CDR1 SGHRS, CDR2 YFSETQ. This CDR3 spans 12 amino acids. Between the trimmed V and J ends, which lost 7 bases and 0 bases, there was a span of 8 bases. RNA transcripts provided the source from which TCR beta CDR3 regions were amplified. The TCR CDR3 first-round RT-PCR relied on the HTBI primer set. Via MiXCR, TCRdb re-called the multiplex PCR reads, giving one row per CDR3 protein. The data contain about 130,000 distinct CDR3 sequences, roughly 23% of them singletons. This specimen comes from a study of T cells in Graves' hyperthyroidism and ophthalmopathy.

V is TRBV5-1 and J is TRBJ2-7; D is possibly TRBD2 (6 bases). The sequenced material came from blood. The TCR comes from a woman aged 50 to 60 with Graves' hyperthyroidism that later progressed to Graves' ophthalmopathy. Written as DNA, the CDR3 is TGCGCCAGCCGGGACTCCTCCTACGAGCAGTACTTC. Protein product: CASRDSSYEQYF. Full variable domain (outside the CDR3, taken from reference TRBV5-1 and TRBJ2-7): KAGVTQTPRYLIKTRGQQVTLSCSPISGHRSVSWYQQTPGQGLQFLFEYFSETQRNKGNFPGRFSGRQFSNSRSEMNVSTLELGDSALYLCASRDSSYEQYFGPGTRLTVT.